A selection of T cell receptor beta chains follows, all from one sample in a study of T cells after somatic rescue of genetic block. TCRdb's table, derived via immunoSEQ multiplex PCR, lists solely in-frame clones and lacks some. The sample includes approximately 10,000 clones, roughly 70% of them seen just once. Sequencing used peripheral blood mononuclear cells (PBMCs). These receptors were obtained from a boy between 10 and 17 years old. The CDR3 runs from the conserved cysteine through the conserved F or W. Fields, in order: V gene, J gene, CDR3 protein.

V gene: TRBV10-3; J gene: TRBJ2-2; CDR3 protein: CAITRDGTGELFF
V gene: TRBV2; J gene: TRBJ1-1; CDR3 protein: CASSRGHGPPTEAFF
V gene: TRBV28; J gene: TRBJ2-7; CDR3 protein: CASQYPGQGAYEQYF
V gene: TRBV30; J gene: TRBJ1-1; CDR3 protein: CAWSVTLMNTEAFF
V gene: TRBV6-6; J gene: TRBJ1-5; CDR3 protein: CASSPDSNQPQHF
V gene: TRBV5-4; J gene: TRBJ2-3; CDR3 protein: CASSFGLAGANTDTQYF
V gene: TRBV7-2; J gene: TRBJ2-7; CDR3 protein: CASSLVGGSEGYEQYF
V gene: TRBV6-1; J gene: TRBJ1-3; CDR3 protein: CASSAPDFGNTIYF
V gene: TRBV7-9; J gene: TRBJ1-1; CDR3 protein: CASSLKAGGEAFF
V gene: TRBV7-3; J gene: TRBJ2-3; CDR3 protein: CASSPLHRGPSTDTQYF
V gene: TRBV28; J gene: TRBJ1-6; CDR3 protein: CASSPSGVPLHF
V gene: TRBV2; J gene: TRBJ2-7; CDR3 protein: CASNYLGYEQYF
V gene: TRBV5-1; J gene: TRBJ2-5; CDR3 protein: CASSLGGIRETQYF
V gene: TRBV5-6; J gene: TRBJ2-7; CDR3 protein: CASSIGGMYEQYF
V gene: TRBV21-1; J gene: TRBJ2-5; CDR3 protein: CASSNLPLAGNQETQYF
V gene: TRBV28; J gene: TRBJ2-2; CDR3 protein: CASSSGQNTGELFF
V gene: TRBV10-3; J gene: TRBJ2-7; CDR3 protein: CAISESGTGISYEQYF
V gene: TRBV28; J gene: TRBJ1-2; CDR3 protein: CASRRQGKANYGYTF
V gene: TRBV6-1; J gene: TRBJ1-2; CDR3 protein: CASSGRDRALYGYTF
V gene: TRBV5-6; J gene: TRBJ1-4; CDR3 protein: CASSLVGGMTVNEKLFF
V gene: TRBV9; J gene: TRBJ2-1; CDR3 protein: CASSAGQGPYNEQFF
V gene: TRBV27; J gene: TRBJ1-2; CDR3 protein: CASSESGTGGSRGYTF
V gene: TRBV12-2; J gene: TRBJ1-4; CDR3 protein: CASRLMENEKLFF
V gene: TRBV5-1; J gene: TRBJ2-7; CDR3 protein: CASSPLRDRSYEQYF
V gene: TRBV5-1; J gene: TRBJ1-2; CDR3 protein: CASSLREADYGYTF
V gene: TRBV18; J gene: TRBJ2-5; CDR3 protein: CASSPFGGRETQYF
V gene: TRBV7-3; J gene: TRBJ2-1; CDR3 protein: CASSLVAGPTYNEQFF
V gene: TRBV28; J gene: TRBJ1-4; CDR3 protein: CASSFLGRGSEKLFF
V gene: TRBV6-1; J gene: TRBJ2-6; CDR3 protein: CASSEGWYSGANVLTF
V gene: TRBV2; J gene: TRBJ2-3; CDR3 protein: CASSAGLAGGSDTQYF
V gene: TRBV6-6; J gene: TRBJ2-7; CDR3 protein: CASSFGTGEDYEQYF
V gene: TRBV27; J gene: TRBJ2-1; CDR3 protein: CASSLQGVTAAYNEQFF
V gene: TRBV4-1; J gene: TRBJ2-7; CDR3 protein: CASSPRGGEYEQYF
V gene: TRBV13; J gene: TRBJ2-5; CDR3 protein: CASSSLPAGEETQYF
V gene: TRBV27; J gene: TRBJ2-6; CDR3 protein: CASSRPGANVLTF
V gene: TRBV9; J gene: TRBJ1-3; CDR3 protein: CASSPGPGGPGNTIYF
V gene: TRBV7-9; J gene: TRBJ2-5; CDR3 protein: CASSFRGPSTSEQYF
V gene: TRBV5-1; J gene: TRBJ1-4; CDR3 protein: CASSLEGAREKLFF
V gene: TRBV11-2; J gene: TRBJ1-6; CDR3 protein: CASSPRGISYNSPLHF
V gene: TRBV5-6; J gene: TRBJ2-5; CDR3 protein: CASSLEWGSKETQYF
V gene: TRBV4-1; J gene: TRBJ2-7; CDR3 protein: CASSQGIQGPYEQYF
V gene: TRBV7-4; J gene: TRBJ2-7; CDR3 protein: CASGFATSGSYEQYF
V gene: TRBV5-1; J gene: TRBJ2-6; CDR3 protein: CASSRQLAGANVLTF
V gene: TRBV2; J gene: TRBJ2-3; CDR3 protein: CASSERPRDSRDTQYF
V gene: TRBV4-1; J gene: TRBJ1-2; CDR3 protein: CASSQEPRQVAYGYTF
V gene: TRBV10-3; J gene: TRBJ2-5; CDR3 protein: CAISTGETQYF
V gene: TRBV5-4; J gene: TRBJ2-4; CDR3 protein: CASSLFGTAQNIQYF
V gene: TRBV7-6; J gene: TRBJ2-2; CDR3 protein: CASSRLGWGVNTGELFF
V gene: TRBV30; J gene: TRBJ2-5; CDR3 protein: CAWSVLTSGVETQYF
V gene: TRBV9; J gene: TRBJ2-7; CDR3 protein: CASSYSPEGSSYEQYF
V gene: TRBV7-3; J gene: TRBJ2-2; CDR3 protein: CASSPGLGGAGELFF
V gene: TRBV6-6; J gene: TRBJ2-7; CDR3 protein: CASSPSYGRPSYEQYF
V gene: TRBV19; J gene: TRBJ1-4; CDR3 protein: CASTSPGQGGLKLFF
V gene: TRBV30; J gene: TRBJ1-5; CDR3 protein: CAWSVGPGSNQPQHF
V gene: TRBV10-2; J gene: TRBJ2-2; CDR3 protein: CASSSGLAGMNTGELFF
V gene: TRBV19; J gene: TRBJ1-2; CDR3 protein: CASSTGQGSYGYTF
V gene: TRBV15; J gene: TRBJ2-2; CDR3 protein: CATRPTGANTGELFF
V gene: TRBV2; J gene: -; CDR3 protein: CARGLAGTYEQYF
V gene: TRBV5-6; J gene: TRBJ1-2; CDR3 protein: CASSLRGGAYGYTF
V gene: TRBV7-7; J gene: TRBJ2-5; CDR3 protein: CASRGTQGTQYF